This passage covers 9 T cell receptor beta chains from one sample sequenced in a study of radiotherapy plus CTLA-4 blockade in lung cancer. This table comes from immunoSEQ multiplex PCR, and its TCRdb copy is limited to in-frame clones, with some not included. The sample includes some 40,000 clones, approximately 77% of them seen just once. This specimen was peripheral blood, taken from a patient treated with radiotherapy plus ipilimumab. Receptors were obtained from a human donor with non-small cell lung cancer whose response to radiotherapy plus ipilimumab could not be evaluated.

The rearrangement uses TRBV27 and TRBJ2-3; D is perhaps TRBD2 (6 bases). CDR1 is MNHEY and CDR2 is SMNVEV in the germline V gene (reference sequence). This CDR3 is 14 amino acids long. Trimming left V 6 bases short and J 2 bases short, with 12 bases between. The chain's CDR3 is CASSRTSFTDTQYF. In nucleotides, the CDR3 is TGTGCCAGCAGCCGTACTAGCTTCACAGATACGCAGTATTTT.

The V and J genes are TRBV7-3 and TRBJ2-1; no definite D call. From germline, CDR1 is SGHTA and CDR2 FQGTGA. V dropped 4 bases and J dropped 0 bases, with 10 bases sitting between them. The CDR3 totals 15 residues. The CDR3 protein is CASSSVGASYNEQFF. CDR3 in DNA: TGTGCCAGCAGCTCCGTCGGAGCCTCCTACAATGAGCAGTTCTTC.

The DNA for the CDR3 is TGTGCCAGCAGTGTTACAGGGGGCGATCGTTTTAACTATGGCTACACCTTC. As protein: CASSVTGGDRFNYGYTF. V and J are TRBV27 and TRBJ1-2; 9 positions agree with TRBD1. CDR1 is MNHEY and CDR2 is SMNVEV in the germline V gene (reference sequence). Trimming removed 5 bases from V and 1 base from J; junction bases left unmatched: 11. This CDR3 has 17 amino acids.

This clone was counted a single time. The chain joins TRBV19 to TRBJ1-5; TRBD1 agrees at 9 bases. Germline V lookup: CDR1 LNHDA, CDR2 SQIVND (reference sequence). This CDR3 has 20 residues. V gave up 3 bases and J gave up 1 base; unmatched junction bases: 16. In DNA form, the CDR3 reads TGTGCCAGTAGTATTTTTCTGTGGGGGACAGGGAGTAGAAGCAATCAGCCCCAGCATTTT. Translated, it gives CASSIFLWGTGSRSNQPQHF. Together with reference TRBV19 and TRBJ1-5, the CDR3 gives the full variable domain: DGGITQSPKYLFRKEGQNVTLSCEQNLNHDAMYWYRQDPGQGLRLIYYSQIVNDFQKGDIAEGYSVSREKKESFPLTVTSAQKNPTAFYLCASSIFLWGTGSRSNQPQHFGDGTRLSIL.

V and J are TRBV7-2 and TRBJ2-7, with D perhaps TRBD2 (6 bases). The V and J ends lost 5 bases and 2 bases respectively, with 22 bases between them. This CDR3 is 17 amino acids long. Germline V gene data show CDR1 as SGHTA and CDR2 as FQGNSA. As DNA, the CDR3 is TGTGCCAGCAGCCCCCATGGTCATGAGGAGGGAGCCTACGAGCAGTACTTC. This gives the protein CASSPHGHEEGAYEQYF.

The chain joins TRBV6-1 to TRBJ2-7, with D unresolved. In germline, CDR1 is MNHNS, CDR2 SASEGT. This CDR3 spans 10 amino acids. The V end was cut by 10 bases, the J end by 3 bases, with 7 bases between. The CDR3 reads CATLLYEQYF. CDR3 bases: TGTGCCACTCTACTCTACGAGCAGTACTTC.

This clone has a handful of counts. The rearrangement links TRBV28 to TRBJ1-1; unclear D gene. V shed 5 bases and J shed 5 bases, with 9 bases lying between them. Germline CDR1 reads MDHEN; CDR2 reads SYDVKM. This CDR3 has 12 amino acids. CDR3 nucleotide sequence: TGTGCCAGCAGTCAAAGGCGGACTGAAGCTTTCTTT. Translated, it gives CASSQRRTEAFF.

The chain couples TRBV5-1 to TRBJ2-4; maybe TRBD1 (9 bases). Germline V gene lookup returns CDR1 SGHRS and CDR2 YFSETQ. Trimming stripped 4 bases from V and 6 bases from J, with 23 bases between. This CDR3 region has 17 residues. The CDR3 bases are TGCGCCAGCAGCCCCTCCGGGGGGGGACAGGGCCTAAACATTCAGTACTTC. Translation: CASSPSGGGQGLNIQYF.

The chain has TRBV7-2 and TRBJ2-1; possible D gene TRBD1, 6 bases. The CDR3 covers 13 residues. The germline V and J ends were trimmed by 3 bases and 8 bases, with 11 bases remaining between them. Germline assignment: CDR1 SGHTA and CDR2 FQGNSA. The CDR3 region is CASSFTGWDEQFF. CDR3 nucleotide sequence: TGTGCCAGCAGCTTCACAGGGTGGGATGAGCAGTTCTTC.